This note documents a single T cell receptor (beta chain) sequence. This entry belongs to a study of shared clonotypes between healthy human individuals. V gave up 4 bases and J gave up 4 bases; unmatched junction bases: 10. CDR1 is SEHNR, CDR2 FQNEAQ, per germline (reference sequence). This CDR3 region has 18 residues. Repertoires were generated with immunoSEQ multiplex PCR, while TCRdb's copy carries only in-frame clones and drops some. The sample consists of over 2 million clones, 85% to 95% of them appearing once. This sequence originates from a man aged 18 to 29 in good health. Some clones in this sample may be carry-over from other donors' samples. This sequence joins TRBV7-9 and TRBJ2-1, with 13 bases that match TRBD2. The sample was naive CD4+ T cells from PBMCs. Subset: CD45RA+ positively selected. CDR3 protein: CASSSKLGTSGVYNEQFF. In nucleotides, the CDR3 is TGTGCCAGCAGCTCTAAACTCGGGACTAGCGGGGTTTACAATGAGCAGTTCTTC.